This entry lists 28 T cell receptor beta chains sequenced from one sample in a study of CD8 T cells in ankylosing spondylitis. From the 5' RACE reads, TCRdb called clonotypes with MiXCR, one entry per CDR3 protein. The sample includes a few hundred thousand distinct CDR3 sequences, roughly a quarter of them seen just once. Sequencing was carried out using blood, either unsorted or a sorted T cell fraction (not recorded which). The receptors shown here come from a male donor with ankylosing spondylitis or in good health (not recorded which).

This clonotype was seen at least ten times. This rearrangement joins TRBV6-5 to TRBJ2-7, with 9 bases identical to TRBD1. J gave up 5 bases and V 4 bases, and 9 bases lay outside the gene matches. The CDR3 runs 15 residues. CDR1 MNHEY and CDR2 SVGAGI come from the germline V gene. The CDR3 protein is CASSSPGQGFHEQYF. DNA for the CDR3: TGTGCCAGCAGTTCACCGGGACAGGGATTCCACGAGCAGTACTTC.

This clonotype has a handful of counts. The CDR3: CSARLFLEATEAFF. DNA of the CDR3: TGCAGTGCTAGACTATTTTTGGAAGCCACTGAAGCTTTCTTT. This chain links TRBV20-1 with TRBJ1-1; D call uncertain. Between the trimmed V and J ends, which lost 2 bases and 4 bases, there was a span of 14 bases. Looked up from germline, CDR1 is DFQATT and CDR2 is SNEGSKA (reference sequence). The CDR3 is 14 amino acids.

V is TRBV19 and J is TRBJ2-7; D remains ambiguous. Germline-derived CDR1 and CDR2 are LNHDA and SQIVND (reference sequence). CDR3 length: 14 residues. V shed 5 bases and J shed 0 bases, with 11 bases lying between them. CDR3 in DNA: TGTGCCAGTAGTCGGCTCGGGTTCTCCTACGAGCAGTACTTC. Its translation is CASSRLGFSYEQYF.

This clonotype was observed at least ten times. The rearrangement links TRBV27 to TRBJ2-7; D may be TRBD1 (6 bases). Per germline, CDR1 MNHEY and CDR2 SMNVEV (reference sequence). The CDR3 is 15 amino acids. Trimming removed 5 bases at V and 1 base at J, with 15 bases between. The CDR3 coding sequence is TGTGCCAGCAGTCCGGGTACAGGGAAATCCTACGAGCAGTACTTC. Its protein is CASSPGTGKSYEQYF.

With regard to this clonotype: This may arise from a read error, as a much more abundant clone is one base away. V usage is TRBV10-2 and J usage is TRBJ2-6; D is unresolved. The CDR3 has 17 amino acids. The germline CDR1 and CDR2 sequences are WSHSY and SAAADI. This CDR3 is CASSRSQLVSGTNVLTF. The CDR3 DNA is TGCGCCAGCAGTCGTTCACAGCTTGTCTCTGGGACCAACGTCCTGACTTTC.

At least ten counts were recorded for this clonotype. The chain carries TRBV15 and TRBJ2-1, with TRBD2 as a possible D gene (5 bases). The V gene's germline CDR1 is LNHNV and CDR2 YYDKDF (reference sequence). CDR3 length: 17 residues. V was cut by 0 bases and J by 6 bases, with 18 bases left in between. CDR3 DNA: TGTGCCACCAGCAGAGATGGAGGCCTAGGTGGAACCAATGAGCAGTTCTTC. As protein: CATSRDGGLGGTNEQFF.

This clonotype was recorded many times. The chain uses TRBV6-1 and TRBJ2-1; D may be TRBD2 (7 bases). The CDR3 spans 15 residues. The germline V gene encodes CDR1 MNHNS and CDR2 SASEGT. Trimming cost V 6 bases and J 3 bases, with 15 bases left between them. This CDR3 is CASRPTGGGYNEQFF. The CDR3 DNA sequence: TGTGCCAGCAGACCGACGGGGGGCGGCTACAATGAGCAGTTCTTC.

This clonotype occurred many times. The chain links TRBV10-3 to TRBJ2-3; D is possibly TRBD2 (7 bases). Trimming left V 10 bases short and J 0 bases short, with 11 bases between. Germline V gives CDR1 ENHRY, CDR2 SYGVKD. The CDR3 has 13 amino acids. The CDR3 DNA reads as TGTGCCACCCGGGGGGCCAGCACAGATACGCAGTATTTT. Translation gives CATRGASTDTQYF.

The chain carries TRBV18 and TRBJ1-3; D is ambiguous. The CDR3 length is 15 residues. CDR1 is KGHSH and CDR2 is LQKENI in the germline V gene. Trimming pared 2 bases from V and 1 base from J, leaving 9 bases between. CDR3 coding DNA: TGTGCCAGCTCACCAGGGCAGCGTTCTGGAAACACCATATATTTT. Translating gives CASSPGQRSGNTIYF.

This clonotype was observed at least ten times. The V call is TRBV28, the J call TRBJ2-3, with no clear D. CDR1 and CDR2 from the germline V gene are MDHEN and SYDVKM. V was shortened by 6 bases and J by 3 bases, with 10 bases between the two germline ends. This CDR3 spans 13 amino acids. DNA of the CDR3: TGTGCCAGCAGCCCCTTGGGAACAGATACGCAGTATTTT. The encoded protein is CASSPLGTDTQYF.

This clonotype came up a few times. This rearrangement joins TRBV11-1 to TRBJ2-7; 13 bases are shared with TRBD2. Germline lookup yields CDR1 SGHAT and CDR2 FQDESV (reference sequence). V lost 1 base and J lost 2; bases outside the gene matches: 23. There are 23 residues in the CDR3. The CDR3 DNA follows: TGTGCCAGCAGCTTAGGGCGATACGGACCAGGGAAGACTAGCGGGGGGCCTCCCTACGAGCAGTACTTC. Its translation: CASSLGRYGPGKTSGGPPYEQYF.

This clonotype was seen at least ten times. CDR3 sequence (DNA): TGTGCCAGCAGTTTAGTACTAGCTGCCACCGGGGAGCTGTTTTTT. Translated, it gives CASSLVLAATGELFF. The chain carries TRBV12-3 or TRBV12-4 and TRBJ2-2; D is perhaps TRBD2 (6 bases). V shed 1 base and J shed 4 bases, with 10 bases lying between them. The CDR3 runs to 15 residues.

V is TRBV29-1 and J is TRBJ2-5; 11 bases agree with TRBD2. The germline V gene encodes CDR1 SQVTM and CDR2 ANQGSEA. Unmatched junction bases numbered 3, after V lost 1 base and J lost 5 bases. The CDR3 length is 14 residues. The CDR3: CSVEGGTSGETQYF. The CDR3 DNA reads TGCAGCGTTGAAGGGGGGACTAGCGGTGAGACCCAGTACTTC.

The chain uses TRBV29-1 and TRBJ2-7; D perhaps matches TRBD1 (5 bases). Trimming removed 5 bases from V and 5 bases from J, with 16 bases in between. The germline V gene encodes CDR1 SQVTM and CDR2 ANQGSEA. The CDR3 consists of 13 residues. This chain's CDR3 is CSVQGLLTDEQYF. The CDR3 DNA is TGCAGCGTTCAGGGCCTGTTGACCGACGAGCAGTACTTC.

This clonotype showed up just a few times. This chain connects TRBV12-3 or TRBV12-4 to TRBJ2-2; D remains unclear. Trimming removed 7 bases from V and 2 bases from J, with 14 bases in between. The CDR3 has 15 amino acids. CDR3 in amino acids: CASTLRPINTGELFF. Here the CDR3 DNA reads TGTGCCAGCACCTTGCGACCTATTAACACCGGGGAGCTGTTTTTT.

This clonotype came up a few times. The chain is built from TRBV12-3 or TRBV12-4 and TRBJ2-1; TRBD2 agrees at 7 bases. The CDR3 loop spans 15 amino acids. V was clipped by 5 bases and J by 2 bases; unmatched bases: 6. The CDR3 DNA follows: TGTGCCAGCAGTCAGGAGCGGGGAACCTACAATGAGCAGTTCTTC. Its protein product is CASSQERGTYNEQFF.

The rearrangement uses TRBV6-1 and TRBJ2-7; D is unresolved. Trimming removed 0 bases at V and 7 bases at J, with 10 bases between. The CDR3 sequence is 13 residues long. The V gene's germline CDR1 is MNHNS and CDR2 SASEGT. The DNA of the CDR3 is TGTGCCAGCAGTGAAGCGACAACTCAAGAGCAGTACTTC. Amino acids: CASSEATTQEQYF.

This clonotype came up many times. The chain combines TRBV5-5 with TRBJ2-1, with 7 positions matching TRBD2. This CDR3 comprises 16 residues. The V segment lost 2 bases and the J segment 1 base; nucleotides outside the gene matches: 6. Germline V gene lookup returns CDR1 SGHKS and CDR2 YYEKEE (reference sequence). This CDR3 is CASSFRTSGSYNEQFF. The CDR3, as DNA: TGTGCCAGCAGCTTCCGGACTAGTGGGTCCTACAATGAGCAGTTCTTC.

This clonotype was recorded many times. This CDR3 reads CASSILAGGTPGSYNEQFF. For the CDR3, the DNA is TGCGCCAGCAGTATACTAGCGGGGGGAACGCCCGGCTCCTACAATGAGCAGTTCTTC. The chain carries TRBV10-2 and TRBJ2-1, with TRBD2 identical over 12 bases. The CDR3 sequence is 19 residues long. Losses at the gene ends were 5 bases for V and 0 bases for J; bases not matched to a gene: 11. Germline V lookup: CDR1 WSHSY, CDR2 SAAADI.

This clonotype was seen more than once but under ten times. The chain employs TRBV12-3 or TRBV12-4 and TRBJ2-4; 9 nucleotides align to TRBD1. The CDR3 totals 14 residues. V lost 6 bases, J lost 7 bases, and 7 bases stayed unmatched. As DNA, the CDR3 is TGTGCCAGCAGCCAAGGGACAGGGTGGAACATTCAGTACTTC. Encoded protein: CASSQGTGWNIQYF.

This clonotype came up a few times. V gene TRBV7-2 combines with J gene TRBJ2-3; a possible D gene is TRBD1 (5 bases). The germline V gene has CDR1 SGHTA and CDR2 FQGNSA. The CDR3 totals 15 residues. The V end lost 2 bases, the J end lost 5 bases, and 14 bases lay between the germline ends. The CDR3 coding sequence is TGTGCCAGCAGCTTATTGCAAGGGGTCGGAGATACGCAGTATTTT. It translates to CASSLLQGVGDTQYF.

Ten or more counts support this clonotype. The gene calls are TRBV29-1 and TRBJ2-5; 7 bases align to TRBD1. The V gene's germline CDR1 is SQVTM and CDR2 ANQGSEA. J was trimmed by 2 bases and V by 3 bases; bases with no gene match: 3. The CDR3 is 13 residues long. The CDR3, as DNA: TGCAGCGTTGAGGGACAGCGACAAGAGACCCAGTACTTC. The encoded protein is CSVEGQRQETQYF.

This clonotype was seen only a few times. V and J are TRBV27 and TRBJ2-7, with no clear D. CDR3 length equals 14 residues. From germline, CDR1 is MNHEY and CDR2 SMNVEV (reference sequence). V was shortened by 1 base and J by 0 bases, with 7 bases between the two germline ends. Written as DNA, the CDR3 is TGTGCCAGCAGTTTATGGGCGAGCTCCTACGAGCAGTACTTC. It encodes CASSLWASSYEQYF.

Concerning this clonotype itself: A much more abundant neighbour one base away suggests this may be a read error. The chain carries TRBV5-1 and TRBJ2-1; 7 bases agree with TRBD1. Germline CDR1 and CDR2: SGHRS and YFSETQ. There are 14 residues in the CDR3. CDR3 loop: CASSRQGSYNEQLF. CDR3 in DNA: TGCGCCAGCAGCCGACAGGGCTCCTACAATGAGCAGCTCTTC.

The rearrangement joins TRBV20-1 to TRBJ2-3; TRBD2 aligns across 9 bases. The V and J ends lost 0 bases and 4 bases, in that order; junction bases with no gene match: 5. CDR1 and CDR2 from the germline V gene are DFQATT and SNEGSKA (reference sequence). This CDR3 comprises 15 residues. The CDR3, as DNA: TGCAGTGCTAGAGATCCGCGGGGGGGCGCAGATACGCAGTATTTT. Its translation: CSARDPRGGADTQYF.

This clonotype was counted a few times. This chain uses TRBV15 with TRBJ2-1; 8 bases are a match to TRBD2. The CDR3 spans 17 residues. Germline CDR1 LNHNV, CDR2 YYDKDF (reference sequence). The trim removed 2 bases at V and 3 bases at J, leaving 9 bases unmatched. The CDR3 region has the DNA TGTGCCACCAGCAGACAACCGGGGGGGTCCGTCTACAATGAGCAGTTCTTC. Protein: CATSRQPGGSVYNEQFF.

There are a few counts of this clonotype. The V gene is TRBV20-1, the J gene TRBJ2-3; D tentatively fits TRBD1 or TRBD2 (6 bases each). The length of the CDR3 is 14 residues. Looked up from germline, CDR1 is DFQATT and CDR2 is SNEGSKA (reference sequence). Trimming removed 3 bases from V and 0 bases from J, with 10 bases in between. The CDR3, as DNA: TGCAGTGCTAGCGACGGGGGCAGCACAGATACGCAGTATTTT. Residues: CSASDGGSTDTQYF.

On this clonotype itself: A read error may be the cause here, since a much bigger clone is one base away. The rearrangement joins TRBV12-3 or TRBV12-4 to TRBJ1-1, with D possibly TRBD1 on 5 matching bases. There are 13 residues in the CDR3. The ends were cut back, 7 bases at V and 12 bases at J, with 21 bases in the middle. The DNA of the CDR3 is TGTGCCAGCACCCTGGGGGTCCGAGGCGAAACTTTCTTT. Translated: CASTLGVRGETFF.